What follows describes a single TCR beta chain. This record comes from a study of cytomegalovirus exposure and HLA in healthy donors. A multiplex PCR was run with 60 Vbeta primers and 13 Jbeta primers. The protocol was immunoSEQ multiplex PCR, while the TCRdb copy is restricted to in-frame clones and leaves out a portion. In the table there are 85,000 to 100,000 clones, less than 70% of which are singletons. The V segment lost 6 bases and the J segment 1 base; nucleotides outside the gene matches: 5. Germline-derived CDR1 and CDR2 are SGHRS and YFSETQ. The CDR3 sequence is 15 residues long. The V call is TRBV5-1, the J call TRBJ2-2; TRBD1 aligns across 8 bases. The sequence derives from a middle-aged man in good health and CMV-seronegative. Sequencing input: PBMCs. Here the CDR3 reads CASNGQGRNTGELFF. Here the CDR3 DNA reads TGCGCCAGCAACGGACAGGGACGGAACACCGGGGAGCTGTTTTTT.